These 10 T cell receptor beta chains came from one sample sequenced in a study of CD8 T cells in ankylosing spondylitis. TCRdb analysed the 5' RACE reads with MiXCR anew, one entry per CDR3 protein. Of under 250,000 distinct CDR3 sequences listed, roughly 10% are singletons. Material for sequencing was blood, either unsorted or a sorted T cell fraction (not recorded which). All receptors come from a male donor with ankylosing spondylitis or in good health (not recorded which).

This clonotype was seen repeatedly, ten times or more. The chain links TRBV12-3 or TRBV12-4 to TRBJ1-5, with D hard to call. The CDR3 is 12 amino acids. With 4 bases removed from V and 3 bases from J, the gap between germline ends came to 4 bases. DNA for the CDR3: TGTGCCAGCAGTTCGCCCAATCAGCCCCAGCATTTT. Protein sequence: CASSSPNQPQHF.

This clonotype was recorded many times. This chain joins TRBV7-2 and TRBJ2-3; the D gene is possibly TRBD1 (6 bases). Germline assignment: CDR1 SGHTA and CDR2 FQGNSA. The CDR3 is made up of 15 amino acids. V was cut by 1 base and J by 2 bases, with 10 bases left in between. The CDR3 region is CASSLGTAYTDTQYF. The CDR3 DNA reads TGTGCCAGCAGCTTAGGGACAGCCTACACAGATACGCAGTATTTT.

This clonotype was found many times. The chain's CDR3 is CASEGGTRAYNEQFF. DNA for the CDR3: TGTGCCAGCGAGGGGGGGACTAGAGCTTACAATGAGCAGTTCTTC. The chain combines TRBV5-6 with TRBJ2-1, with 8 bases lining up with TRBD2. This CDR3 has 15 amino acids. Per germline, CDR1 SGHDT and CDR2 YYEEEE. Trimming cost V 7 bases and J 4 bases; bases outside gene matches: 10. Looking up the rest from reference TRBV5-6 and TRBJ2-1 gives the full variable domain: DAGVTQSPTHLIKTRGQQVTLRCSPKSGHDTVSWYQQALGQGPQFIFQYYEEEERQRGNFPDRFSGHQFPNYSSELNVNALLLGDSALYLCASEGGTRAYNEQFFGPGTRLTVL.

Many counts were recorded for this clonotype. V is TRBV12-3 or TRBV12-4 and J is TRBJ2-1; 7 nucleotides match TRBD2. The CDR3 has 15 amino acids. With V trimmed by 5 bases and J by 5 bases, 9 bases remained unmatched. DNA for the CDR3: TGTGCCAGCAGTCTACGGACGGGGGGAGACAATGAGCAGTTCTTC. Translating gives CASSLRTGGDNEQFF.

The gene calls are TRBV12-3 or TRBV12-4 and TRBJ1-1, with TRBD1 matching 8 bases. The J segment lost 4 bases and the V segment lost 8 bases, leaving 3 bases of the junction unmatched. The CDR3 consists of 12 residues. CDR3 DNA: TGTGCCAGCGACAGGGGTGGCACTGAAGCTTTCTTT. Translating gives CASDRGGTEAFF.

This clonotype was counted at least ten times. The rearrangement joins TRBV4-2 to TRBJ2-7, with a tentative D call TRBD1 (5 bases). This CDR3 comprises 14 residues. Looked up from germline, CDR1 is LGHNA and CDR2 is YNFKEQ. V lost 4 bases and J lost 3, with 13 bases in between. CDR3 sequence reads: CASSRIGVYYEQYF. In DNA form, the CDR3 reads TGTGCCAGCAGCCGCATAGGGGTCTACTACGAGCAGTACTTC.

This clonotype occurred a few times. This rearrangement joins TRBV11-2 to TRBJ2-1; 11 bases fit TRBD2. After removal of 5 bases from V and 5 bases from J, the junction contained 5 bases not matched to a gene. The germline V gene encodes CDR1 SGHAT and CDR2 FQNNGV. The CDR3 totals 15 residues. This CDR3 reads CASSQGLAENNEQFF. Written as DNA, the CDR3 is TGTGCCAGCAGCCAGGGACTAGCGGAGAACAATGAGCAGTTCTTC.

About this clonotype: The junction departs from the called germline gene at one end, perhaps through a read error. The CDR3 DNA reads TGTGCCAGCAGTTTATCGGAGACTAGCGGCCCCTACGCGCAGTACTTC. Its translation: CASSLSETSGPYAQYF. The chain recombines TRBV27 with TRBJ2-7; 9 bases are shared with TRBD2. This CDR3 spans 16 amino acids. Germline CDR1 reads MNHEY; CDR2 reads SMNVEV (reference sequence).

This clonotype was counted many times. The CDR3 nucleotides are TGTGCCACCAGCAGAGTAAGTCTCGTTGGGCTGGGACACGAGCAGTACTTC. It codes for CATSRVSLVGLGHEQYF. The chain employs TRBV15 and TRBJ2-7; D is possibly TRBD1 or TRBD2 (5 bases each). CDR1 is LNHNV, CDR2 YYDKDF, per germline (reference sequence). The CDR3 runs to 17 residues. Trimming removed 1 base at V and 5 bases at J, with 21 bases between.

This clonotype was observed many times. This rearrangement joins TRBV5-1 to TRBJ2-7, with D possibly being TRBD2 (5 bases). Trimming stripped 0 bases from V and 2 bases from J, with 9 bases between. In germline, CDR1 is SGHRS, CDR2 YFSETQ. The CDR3 length is 14 residues. CDR3 in DNA: TGCGCCAGCAGCTTGGAAGGGAGCCCCTACGAGCAGTACTTC. As protein: CASSLEGSPYEQYF.